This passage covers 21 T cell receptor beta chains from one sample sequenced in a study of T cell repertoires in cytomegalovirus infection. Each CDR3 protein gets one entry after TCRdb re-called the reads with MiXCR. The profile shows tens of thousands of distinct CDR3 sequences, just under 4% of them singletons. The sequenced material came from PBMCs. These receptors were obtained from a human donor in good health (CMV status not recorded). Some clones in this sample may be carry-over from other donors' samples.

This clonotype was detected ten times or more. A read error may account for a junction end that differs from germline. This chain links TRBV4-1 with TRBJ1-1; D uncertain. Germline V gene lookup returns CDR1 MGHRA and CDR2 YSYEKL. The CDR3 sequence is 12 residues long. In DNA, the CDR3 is TGTGCCAGCAGCCAAATGGCCACTGAAGCTTTCTTT. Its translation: CASSQMATEAFF.

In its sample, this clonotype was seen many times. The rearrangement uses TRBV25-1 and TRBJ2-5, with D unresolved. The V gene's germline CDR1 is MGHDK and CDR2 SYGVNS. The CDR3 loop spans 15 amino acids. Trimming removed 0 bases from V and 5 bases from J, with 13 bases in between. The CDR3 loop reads CASSEYNVGLETQYF. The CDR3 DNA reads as TGTGCCAGCAGTGAATATAACGTCGGGTTGGAGACCCAGTACTTC.

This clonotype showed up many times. CDR3 in amino acids: CATSRGDFPGTSTDTQYF. The CDR3 coding sequence is TGTGCCACCAGCAGAGGGGACTTCCCCGGGACAAGCACAGATACGCAGTATTTT. J is TRBJ2-3 and V is TRBV15; D tentatively reads TRBD1 or TRBD2 (6 bases each). Germline-derived CDR1 and CDR2 are LNHNV and YYDKDF (reference sequence). CDR3 length equals 18 residues. V dropped 1 base and J dropped 0 bases, with 17 bases sitting between them.

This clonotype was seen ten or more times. The CDR3 nucleotides are TGTGCCAGCAGCTTAACCGGAGCCAAAAACATTCAGTACTTC. Its translation is CASSLTGAKNIQYF. The chain has TRBV7-6 and TRBJ2-4; D is unclear. Germline CDR1 is SGHVS and CDR2 is FNYEAQ. This CDR3 spans 14 amino acids. The V end was cut by 2 bases, the J end by 0 bases, with 5 bases between.

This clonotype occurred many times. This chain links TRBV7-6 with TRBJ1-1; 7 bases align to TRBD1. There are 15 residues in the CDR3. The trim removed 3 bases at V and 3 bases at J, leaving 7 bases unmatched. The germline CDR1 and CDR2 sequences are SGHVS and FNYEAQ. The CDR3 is CASSFGRGLDTEAFF. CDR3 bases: TGTGCCAGCAGCTTCGGAAGGGGGCTGGACACTGAAGCTTTCTTT.

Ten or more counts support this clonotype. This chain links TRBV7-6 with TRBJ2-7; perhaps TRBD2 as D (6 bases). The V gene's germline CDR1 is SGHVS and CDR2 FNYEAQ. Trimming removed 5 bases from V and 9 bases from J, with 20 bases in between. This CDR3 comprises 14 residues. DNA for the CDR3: TGTGCCAGCAGCCCCGAGATGACTAGGGCGGTGCAGTACTTC. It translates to CASSPEMTRAVQYF.

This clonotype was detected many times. The CDR3 spells CASSRLAYSTDTQYF. The CDR3, as DNA: TGTGCCAGCAGTCGACTAGCGTATAGCACAGATACGCAGTATTTT. The V and J genes are TRBV7-8 and TRBJ2-3, with 8 bases fitting TRBD2. CDR3 size: 15 residues. Germline lookup yields CDR1 SGHVS and CDR2 FQNEAQ. J gave up 0 bases and V 6 bases, and 5 bases lay outside the gene matches.

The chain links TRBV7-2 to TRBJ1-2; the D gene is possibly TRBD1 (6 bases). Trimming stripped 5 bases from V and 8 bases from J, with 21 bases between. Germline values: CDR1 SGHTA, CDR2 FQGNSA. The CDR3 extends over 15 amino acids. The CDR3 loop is CASSRTITGTVGYTF. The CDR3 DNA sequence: TGTGCCAGCAGCCGAACAATAACAGGGACTGTGGGCTACACCTTC. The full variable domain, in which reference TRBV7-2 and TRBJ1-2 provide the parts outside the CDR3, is GAGVSQSPSNKVTEKGKDVELRCDPISGHTALYWYRQSLGQGLEFLIYFQGNSAPDKSGLPSDRFSAERTGGSVSTLTIQRTQQEDSAVYLCASSRTITGTVGYTFGSGTRLTVV.

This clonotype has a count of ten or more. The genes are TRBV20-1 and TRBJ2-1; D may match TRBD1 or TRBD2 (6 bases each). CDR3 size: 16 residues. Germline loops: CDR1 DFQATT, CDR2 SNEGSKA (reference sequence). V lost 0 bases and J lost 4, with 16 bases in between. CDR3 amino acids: CSAREVGGGTYNEQFF. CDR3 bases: TGCAGTGCTAGAGAAGTTGGTGGCGGGACATACAATGAGCAGTTCTTC.

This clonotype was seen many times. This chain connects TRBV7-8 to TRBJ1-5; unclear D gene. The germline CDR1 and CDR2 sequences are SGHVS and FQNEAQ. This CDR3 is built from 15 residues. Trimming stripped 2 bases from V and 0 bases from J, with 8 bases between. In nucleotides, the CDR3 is TGTGCCAGCAGCTTATATGGGGATAGCAATCAGCCCCAGCATTTT. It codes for CASSLYGDSNQPQHF.

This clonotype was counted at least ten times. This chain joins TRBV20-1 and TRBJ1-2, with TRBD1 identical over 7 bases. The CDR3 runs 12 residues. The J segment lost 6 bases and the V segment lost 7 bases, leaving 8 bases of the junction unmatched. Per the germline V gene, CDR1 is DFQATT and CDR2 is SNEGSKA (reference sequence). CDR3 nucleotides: TGCAGTGACAGGGGCACTGTCCATGGCTACACCTTC. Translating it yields CSDRGTVHGYTF.

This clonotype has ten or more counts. CDR3 sequence reads: CASSLQIQGFNQPQHF. The CDR3 DNA is TGTGCCAGCAGCCTCCAAATACAAGGATTCAATCAGCCCCAGCATTTT. The rearrangement links TRBV7-4 to TRBJ1-5, with D unclear. This CDR3 has 16 residues. Germline V gene data show CDR1 as SGHVT and CDR2 as SQSDAQ. The V and J ends lost 5 bases and 3 bases respectively, with 17 bases between them.

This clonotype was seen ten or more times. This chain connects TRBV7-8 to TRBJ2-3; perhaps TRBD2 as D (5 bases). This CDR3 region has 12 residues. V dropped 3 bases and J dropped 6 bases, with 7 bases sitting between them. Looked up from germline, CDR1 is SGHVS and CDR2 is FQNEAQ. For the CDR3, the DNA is TGTGCCAGCAGCTTCAAGCGGGATACGCAGTATTTT. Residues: CASSFKRDTQYF.

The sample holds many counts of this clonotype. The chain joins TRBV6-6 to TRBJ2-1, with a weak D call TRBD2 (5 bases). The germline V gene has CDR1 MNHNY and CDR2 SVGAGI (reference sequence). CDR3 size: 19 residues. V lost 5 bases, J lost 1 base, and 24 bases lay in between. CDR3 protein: CASSPLLVLPIGSYNEQFF. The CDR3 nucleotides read TGTGCCAGCAGTCCGTTACTAGTACTCCCAATAGGGTCCTACAATGAGCAGTTCTTC.

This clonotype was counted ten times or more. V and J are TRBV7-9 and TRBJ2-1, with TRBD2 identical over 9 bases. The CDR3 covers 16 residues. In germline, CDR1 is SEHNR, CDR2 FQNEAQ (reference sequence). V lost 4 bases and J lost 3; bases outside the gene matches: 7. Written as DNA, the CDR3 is TGTGCCAGCAGCTATGTAGCGGGAGTTGGCTACAATGAGCAGTTCTTC. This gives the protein CASSYVAGVGYNEQFF. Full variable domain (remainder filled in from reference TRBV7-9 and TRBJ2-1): DTGVSQNPRHKITKRGQNVTFRCDPISEHNRLYWYRQTLGQGPEFLTYFQNEAQLEKSRLLSDRFSAERPKGSFSTLEIQRTEQGDSAMYLCASSYVAGVGYNEQFFGPGTRLTVL.

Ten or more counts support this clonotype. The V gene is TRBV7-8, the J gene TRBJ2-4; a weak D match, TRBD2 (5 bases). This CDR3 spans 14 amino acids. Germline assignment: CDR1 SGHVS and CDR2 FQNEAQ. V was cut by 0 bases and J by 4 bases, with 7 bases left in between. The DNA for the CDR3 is TGTGCCAGCAGCTTAGCCGGGAAAAAAAACATTCAGTACTTC. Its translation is CASSLAGKKNIQYF.

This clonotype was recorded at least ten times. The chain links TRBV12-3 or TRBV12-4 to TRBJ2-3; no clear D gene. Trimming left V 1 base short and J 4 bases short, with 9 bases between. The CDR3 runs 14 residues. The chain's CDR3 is CASSLGSTADTQYF. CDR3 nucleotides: TGTGCCAGCAGTTTAGGGTCAACGGCAGATACGCAGTATTTT.

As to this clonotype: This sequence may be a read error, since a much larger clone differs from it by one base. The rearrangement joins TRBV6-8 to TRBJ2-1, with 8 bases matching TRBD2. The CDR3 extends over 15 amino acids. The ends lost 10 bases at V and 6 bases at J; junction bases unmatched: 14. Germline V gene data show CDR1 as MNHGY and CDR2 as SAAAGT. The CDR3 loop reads CANQQGTRETNEQFF. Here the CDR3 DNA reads TGTGCCAACCAGCAGGGGACTAGGGAGACCAATGAGCAGTTCTTC.

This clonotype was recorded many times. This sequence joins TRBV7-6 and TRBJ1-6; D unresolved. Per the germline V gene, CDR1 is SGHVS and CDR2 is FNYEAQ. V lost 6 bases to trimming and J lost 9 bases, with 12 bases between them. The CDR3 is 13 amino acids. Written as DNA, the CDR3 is TGTGCCAGCAGTACAGACACCTCTTCACCCCTCCACTTT. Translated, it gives CASSTDTSSPLHF.

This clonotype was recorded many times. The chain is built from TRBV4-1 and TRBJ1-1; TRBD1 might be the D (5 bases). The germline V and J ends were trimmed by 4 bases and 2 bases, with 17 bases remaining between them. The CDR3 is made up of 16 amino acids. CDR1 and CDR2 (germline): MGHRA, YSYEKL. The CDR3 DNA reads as TGCGCCAGCAGCCCCCGACAGTCCTCACTTAACACTGAAGCTTTCTTT. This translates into CASSPRQSSLNTEAFF.

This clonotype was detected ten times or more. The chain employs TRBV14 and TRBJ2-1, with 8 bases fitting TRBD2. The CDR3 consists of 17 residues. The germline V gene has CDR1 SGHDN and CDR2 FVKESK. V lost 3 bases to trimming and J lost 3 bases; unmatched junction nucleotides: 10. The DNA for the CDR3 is TGTGCCAGCAGCCACCACACCTATAGCGGGGTCTACAATGAGCAGTTCTTC. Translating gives CASSHHTYSGVYNEQFF.